This TCR beta chain was obtained from a study of blood T cell repertoires in COVID-19. Study background: Donors in the United States, Italy and Spain gave samples during acute or convalescent COVID-19. T cells, B-cell-depleted T cells, or PBMCs provided the cDNA or gDNA that served as material.

Enrolment of Seattle patients took place during active infection, and they were followed longitudinally. Clones were sequenced by immunoSEQ multiplex PCR, and TCRdb holds only the in-frame ones, with some missing. The repertoire includes some 200,000 clones, 75% to 85% of them detected once, and about 2.4% sits in the top ten. This clone was seen a single time. The sequenced material came from peripheral blood. This TCR was sampled from a woman between 65 and 79 years old with COVID-19, enrolled during active disease.

CDR3 amino acids: CASSQKDRNGYTF. Here the CDR3 DNA reads TGTGCCAGCAGTCAGAAGGACAGGAATGGCTACACCTTC. This rearrangement joins TRBV21-1 to TRBJ1-2; the table calls TRBD1, which could not be checked here. TRBV21-1 is labeled a pseudogene. This CDR3 has 13 residues.